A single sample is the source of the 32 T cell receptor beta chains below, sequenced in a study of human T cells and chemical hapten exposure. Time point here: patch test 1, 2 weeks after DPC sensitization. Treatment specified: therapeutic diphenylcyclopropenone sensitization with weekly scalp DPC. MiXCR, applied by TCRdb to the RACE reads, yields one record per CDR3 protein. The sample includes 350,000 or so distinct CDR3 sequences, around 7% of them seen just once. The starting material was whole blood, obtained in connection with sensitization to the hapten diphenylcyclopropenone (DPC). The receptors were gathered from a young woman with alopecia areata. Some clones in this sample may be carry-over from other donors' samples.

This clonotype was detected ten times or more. The CDR3 nucleotides read TGTGCCAGCAGTCGTCTGCAAGAGACCCAGTACTTC. It specifies CASSRLQETQYF. This chain links TRBV28 with TRBJ2-5; D gene ambiguous. CDR3 length: 12 amino acids. Germline CDR1 is MDHEN and CDR2 is SYDVKM. Trimming took 5 bases from V and 2 from J, leaving 6 bases between them.

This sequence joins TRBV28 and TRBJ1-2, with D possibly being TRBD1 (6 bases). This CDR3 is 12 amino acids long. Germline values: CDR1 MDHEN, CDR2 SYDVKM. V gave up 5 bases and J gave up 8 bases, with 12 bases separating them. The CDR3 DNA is TGTGCCAGCAGTACACAGGGTGTGGGCTACACCTTC. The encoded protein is CASSTQGVGYTF.

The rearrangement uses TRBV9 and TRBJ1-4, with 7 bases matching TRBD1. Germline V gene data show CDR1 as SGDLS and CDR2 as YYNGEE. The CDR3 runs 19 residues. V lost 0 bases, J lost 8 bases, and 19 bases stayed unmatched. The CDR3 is CASSVGQGKGWTLREKLFF. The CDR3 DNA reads TGTGCCAGCAGCGTAGGACAGGGAAAGGGGTGGACCCTTCGGGAAAAACTGTTTTTT. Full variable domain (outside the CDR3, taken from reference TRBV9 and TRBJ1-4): DSGVTQTPKHLITATGQRVTLRCSPRSGDLSVYWYQQSLDQGLQFLIQYYNGEERAKGNILERFSAQQFPDLHSELNLSSLELGDSALYFCASSVGQGKGWTLREKLFFGSGTQLSVL.

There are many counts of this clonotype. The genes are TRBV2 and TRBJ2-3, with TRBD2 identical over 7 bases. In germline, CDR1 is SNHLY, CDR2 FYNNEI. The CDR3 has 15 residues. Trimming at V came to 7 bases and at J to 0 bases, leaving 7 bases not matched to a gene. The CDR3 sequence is CASTGGTASTDTQYF. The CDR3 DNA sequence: TGTGCCAGCACGGGGGGAACAGCTAGCACAGATACGCAGTATTTT. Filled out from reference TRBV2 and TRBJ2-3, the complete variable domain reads EPEVTQTPSHQVTQMGQEVILRCVPISNHLYFYWYRQILGQKVEFLVSFYNNEISEKSEIFDDQFSVERPDGSNFTLKIRSTKLEDSAMYFCASTGGTASTDTQYFGPGTRLTVL.

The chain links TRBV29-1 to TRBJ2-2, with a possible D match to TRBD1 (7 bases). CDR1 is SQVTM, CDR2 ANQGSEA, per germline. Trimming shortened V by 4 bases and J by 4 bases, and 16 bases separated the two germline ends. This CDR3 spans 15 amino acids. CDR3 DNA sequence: TGCAGCGTTGGTTCCAGACAGGGAGGCACCGGGGAGCTGTTTTTT. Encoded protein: CSVGSRQGGTGELFF.

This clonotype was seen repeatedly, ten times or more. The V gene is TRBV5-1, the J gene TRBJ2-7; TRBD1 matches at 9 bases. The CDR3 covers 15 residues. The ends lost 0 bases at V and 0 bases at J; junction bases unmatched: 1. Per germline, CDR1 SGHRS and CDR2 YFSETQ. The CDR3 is CASSLEQGASYEQYF. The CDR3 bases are TGCGCCAGCAGCTTGGAACAGGGGGCCTCCTACGAGCAGTACTTC.

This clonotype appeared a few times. CDR3 amino acids: CAISEGQYNSPLHF. CDR3 coding DNA: TGTGCCATCAGTGAGGGGCAATATAATTCACCCCTCCACTTT. The rearrangement links TRBV10-3 to TRBJ1-6; D is uncertain. From germline, CDR1 is ENHRY and CDR2 SYGVKD. The CDR3 consists of 14 residues. V dropped 2 bases and J dropped 4 bases, with 6 bases sitting between them.

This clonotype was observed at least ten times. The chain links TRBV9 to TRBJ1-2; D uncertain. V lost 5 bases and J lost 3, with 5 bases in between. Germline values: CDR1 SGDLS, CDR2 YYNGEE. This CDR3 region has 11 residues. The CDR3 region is CASRTYYGYTF. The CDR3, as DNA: TGTGCCAGCAGGACCTACTATGGCTACACCTTC.

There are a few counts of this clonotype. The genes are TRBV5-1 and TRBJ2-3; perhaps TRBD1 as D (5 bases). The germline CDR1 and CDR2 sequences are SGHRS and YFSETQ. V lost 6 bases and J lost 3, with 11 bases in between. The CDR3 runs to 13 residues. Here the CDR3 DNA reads TGCGCCAGCACCCCGACAGAAACAGATACGCAGTATTTT. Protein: CASTPTETDTQYF.

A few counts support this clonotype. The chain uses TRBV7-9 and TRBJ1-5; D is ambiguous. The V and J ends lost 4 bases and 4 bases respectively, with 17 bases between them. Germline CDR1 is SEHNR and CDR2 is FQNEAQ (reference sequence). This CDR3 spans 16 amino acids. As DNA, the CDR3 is TGTGCCAGCAGCTCCTGGACGCCTAGGACGAATCAGCCCCAGCATTTT. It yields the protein CASSSWTPRTNQPQHF.

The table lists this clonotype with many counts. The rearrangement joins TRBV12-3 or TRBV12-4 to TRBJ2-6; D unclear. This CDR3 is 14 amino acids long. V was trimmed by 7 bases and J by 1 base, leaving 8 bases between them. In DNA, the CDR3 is TGTGCCAGCACCCCCAGATCTGGGGCCAACGTCCTGACTTTC. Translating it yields CASTPRSGANVLTF.

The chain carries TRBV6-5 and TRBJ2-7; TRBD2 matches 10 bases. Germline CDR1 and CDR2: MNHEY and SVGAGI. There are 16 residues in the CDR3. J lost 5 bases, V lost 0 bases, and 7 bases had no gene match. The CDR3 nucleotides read TGTGCCAGCAGTTACTCCCCGGGACTAGCGTGGGACGAGCAGTACTTC. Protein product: CASSYSPGLAWDEQYF.

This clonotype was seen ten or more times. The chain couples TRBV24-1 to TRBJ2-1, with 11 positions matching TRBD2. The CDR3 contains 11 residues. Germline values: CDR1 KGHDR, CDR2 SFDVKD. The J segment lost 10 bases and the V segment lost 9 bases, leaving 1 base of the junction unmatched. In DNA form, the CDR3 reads TGTGCCACCGCTAGCGGGGGGGAGCAGTTCTTC. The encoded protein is CATASGGEQFF.

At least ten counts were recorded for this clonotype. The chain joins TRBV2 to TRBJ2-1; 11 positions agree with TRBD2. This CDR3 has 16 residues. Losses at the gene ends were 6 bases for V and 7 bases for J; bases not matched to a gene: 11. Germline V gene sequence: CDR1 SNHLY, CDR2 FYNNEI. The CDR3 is CASRALTSGEPNEQFF. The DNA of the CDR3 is TGTGCCAGCAGGGCCCTGACTAGCGGGGAACCAAATGAGCAGTTCTTC.

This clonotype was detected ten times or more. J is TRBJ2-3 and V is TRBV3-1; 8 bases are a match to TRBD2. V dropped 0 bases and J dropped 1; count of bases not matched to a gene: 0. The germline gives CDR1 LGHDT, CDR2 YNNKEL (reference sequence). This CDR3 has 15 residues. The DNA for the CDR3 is TGTGCCAGCAGCCAAGAACTAGCGGGCACAGATACGCAGTATTTT. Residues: CASSQELAGTDTQYF.

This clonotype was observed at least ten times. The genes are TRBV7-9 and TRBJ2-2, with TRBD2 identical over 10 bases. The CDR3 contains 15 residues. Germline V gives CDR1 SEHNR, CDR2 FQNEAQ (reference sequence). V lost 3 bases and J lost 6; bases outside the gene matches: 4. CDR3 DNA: TGTGCCAGCAGCTTGAATAGCGGGGGGCCCGGGGAGCTGTTTTTT. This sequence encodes CASSLNSGGPGELFF.

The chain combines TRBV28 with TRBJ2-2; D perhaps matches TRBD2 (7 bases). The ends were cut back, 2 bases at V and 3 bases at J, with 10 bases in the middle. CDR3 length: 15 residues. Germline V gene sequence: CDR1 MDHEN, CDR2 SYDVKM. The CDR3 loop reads CASSLAGAHTGELFF. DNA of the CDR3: TGTGCCAGCAGTTTAGCGGGGGCCCACACCGGGGAGCTGTTTTTT.

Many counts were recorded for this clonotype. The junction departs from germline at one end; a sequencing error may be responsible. The CDR3 coding sequence is TGTGCCAGCAGTTTGCGCAGTTCCTATCCCCTCTTC. Translated, it gives CASSLRSSYPLF. J is TRBJ1-2 and V is TRBV28; D not certain. The length of the CDR3 is 12 residues. The germline gives CDR1 MDHEN, CDR2 SYDVKM.

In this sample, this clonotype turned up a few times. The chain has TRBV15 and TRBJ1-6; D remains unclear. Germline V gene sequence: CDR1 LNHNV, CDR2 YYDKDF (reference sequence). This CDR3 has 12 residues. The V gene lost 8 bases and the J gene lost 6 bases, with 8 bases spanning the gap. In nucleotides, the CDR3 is TGTGCCACCGGACGGCTTAATTCACCCCTCCACTTT. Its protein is CATGRLNSPLHF.

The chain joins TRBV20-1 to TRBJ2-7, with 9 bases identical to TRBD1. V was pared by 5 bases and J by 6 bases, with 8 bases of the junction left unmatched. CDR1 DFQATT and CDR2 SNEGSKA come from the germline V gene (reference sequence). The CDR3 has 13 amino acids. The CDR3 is CSAPRTGAPEQYF. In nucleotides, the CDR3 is TGCAGTGCTCCTCGGACAGGGGCCCCCGAGCAGTACTTC.

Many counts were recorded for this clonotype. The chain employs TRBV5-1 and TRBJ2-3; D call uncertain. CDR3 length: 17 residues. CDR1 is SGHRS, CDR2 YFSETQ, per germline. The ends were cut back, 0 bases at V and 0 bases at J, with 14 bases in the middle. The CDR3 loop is CASSLGLRLGSTDTQYF. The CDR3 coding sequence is TGCGCCAGCAGCTTGGGTCTAAGACTTGGGAGCACAGATACGCAGTATTTT.

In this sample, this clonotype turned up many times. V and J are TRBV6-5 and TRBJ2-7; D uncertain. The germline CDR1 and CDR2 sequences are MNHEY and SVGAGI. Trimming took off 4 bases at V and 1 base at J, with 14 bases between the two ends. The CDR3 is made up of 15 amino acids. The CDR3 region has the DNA TGTGCCAGCAGTTCAGAGTATAGAACTTCCTACGAGCAGTACTTC. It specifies CASSSEYRTSYEQYF.

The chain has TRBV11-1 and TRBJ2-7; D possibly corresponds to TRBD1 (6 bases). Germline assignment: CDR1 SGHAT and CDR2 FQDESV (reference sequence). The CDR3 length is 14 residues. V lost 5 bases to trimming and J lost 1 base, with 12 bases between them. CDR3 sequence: CASSLTGISYEQYF. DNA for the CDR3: TGTGCCAGCAGCCTGACAGGAATTTCCTACGAGCAGTACTTC.

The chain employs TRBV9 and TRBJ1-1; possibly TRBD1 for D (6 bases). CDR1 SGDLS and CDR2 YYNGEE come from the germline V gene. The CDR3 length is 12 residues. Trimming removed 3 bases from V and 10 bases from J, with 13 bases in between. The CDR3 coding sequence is TGTGCCAGCAGCGGCACACAGGGCCGAGCTTTCTTT. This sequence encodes CASSGTQGRAFF. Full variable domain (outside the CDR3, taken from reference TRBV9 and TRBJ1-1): DSGVTQTPKHLITATGQRVTLRCSPRSGDLSVYWYQQSLDQGLQFLIQYYNGEERAKGNILERFSAQQFPDLHSELNLSSLELGDSALYFCASSGTQGRAFFGQGTRLTVV.

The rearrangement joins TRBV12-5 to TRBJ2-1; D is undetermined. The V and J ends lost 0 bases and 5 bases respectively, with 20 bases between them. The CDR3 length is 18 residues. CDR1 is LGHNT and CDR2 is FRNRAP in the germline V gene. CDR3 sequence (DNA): TGTGCTAGTGGTTTGGTCCTTGGGATGGTCGAGCCCCACAATGAGCAGTTCTTC. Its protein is CASGLVLGMVEPHNEQFF.

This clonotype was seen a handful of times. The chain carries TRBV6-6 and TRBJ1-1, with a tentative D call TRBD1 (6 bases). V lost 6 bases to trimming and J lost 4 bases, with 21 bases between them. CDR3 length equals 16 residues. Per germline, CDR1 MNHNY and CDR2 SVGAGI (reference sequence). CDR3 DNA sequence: TGTGCCAGCAGCCAATACAGGGTAGGGGCGACCACTGAAGCTTTCTTT. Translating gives CASSQYRVGATTEAFF.

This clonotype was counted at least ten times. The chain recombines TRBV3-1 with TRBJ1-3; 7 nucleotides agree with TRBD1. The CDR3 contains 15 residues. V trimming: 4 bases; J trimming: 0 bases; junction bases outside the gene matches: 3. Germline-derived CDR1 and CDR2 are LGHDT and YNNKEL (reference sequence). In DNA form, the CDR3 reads TGTGCCAGCAGCCGATGGGACAGCTCTGGAAACACCATATATTTT. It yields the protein CASSRWDSSGNTIYF.

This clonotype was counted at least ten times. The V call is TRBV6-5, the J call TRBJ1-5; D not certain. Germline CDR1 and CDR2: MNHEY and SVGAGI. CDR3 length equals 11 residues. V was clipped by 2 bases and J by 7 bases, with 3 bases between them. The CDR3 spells CASSYRQPQHF. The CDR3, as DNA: TGTGCCAGCAGTTACAGGCAGCCCCAGCATTTT.

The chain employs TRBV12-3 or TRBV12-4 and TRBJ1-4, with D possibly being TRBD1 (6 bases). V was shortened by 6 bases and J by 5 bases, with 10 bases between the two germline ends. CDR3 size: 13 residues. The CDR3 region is CASRDSRNEKLFF. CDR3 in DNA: TGTGCCAGCAGGGACAGTAGGAATGAAAAACTGTTTTTT.

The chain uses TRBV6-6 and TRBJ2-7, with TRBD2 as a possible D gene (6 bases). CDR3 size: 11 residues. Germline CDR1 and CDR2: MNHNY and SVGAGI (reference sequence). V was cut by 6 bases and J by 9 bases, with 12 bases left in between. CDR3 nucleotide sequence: TGTGCCAGCAGCCGCCAGGAGGGGCAGTACTTC. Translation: CASSRQEGQYF.

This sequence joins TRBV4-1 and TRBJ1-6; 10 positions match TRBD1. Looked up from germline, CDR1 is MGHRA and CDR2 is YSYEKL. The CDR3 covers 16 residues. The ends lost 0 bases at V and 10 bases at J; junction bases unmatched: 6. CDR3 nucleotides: TGCGCCAGCAGCCAAGACTTTGGGACAGGGGCCTCACCCCTCCACTTT. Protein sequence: CASSQDFGTGASPLHF.

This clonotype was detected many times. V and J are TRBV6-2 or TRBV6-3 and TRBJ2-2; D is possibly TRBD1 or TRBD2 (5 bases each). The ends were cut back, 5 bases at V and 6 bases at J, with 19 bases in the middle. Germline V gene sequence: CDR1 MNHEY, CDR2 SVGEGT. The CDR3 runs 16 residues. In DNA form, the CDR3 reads TGTGCCAGCAGTGATCGGGACGGGCGCGGGTCCGGGGAGCTGTTTTTT. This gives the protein CASSDRDGRGSGELFF.